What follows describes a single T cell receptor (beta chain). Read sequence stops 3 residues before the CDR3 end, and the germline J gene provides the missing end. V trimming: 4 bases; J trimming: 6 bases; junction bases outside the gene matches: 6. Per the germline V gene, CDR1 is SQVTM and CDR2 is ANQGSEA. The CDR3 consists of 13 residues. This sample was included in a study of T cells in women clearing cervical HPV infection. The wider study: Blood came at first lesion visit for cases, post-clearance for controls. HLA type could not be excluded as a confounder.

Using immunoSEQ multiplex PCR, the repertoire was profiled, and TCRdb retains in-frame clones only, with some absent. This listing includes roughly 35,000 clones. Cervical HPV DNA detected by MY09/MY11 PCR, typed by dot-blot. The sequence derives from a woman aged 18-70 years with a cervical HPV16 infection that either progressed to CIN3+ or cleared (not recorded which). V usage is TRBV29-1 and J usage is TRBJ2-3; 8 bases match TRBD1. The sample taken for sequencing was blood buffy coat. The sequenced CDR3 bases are TGCAGCGTTGTCAGGGCAGGGGGCGATACG. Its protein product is CSVVRAGGDT. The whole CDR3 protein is CSVVRAGGDTQYF.